The 18 T cell receptor beta chains presented below share a single source sample, sequenced in a study of blood T cell repertoires in COVID-19. Measured with immunoSEQ multiplex PCR; TCRdb has only the in-frame clones, and not every one. The sample shows 200,000 to 250,000 clones, over 80% of them seen only once. Sequenced sample: peripheral blood. These receptors originate from a man younger than 45 who had recovered from COVID-19.

The chain carries TRBV27 and TRBJ2-4, with a tentative D call TRBD1 (6 bases). The CDR3 spans 14 residues. The ends were cut back, 5 bases at V and 2 bases at J, with 10 bases in the middle. Germline CDR1 MNHEY, CDR2 SMNVEV (reference sequence). The CDR3 region has the DNA TGTGCCAGCAGTATCCAGGGGCCCAAAAACATTCAGTACTTC. Encoded protein: CASSIQGPKNIQYF.

The V gene is TRBV6-5, the J gene TRBJ1-1; tentatively, D is TRBD1 (5 bases). Trimming took 2 bases from V and 2 from J, leaving 12 bases between them. The CDR3 sequence is 15 residues long. Germline CDR1 MNHEY, CDR2 SVGAGI. CDR3 protein: CASSYDGAGNTEAFF. CDR3 nucleotide sequence: TGTGCCAGCAGTTACGATGGGGCAGGAAACACTGAAGCTTTCTTT.

The gene calls are TRBV18 and TRBJ2-3; 12 bases line up with TRBD2. This CDR3 has 16 residues. The germline CDR1 and CDR2 sequences are KGHSH and LQKENI. The V segment lost 5 bases and the J segment 4 bases; nucleotides outside the gene matches: 7. The CDR3 is CASSTQLAGGADTQYF. The CDR3 region has the DNA TGTGCCAGCTCAACTCAACTAGCGGGGGGTGCAGATACGCAGTATTTT.

The chain has TRBV14 and TRBJ2-5, with 9 bases lining up with TRBD2. The CDR3 totals 14 residues. V trimming: 1 base; J trimming: 4 bases; junction bases outside the gene matches: 1. Germline V gives CDR1 SGHDN, CDR2 FVKESK. The CDR3 DNA reads as TGTGCCAGCAGCCAAGGGACTAGCGCAGAGACCCAGTACTTC. This sequence encodes CASSQGTSAETQYF.

This chain joins TRBV7-2 and TRBJ2-3; TRBD2 agrees at 8 bases. The length of the CDR3 is 13 residues. J was trimmed by 11 bases and V by 5 bases; bases with no gene match: 9. Per germline, CDR1 SGHTA and CDR2 FQGNSA. The CDR3 reads CASSPLAAGGQYF. CDR3 nucleotides: TGTGCCAGCAGCCCATTAGCGGCGGGGGGGCAGTATTTT.

This chain joins TRBV12-5 and TRBJ1-5; TRBD1 is a possible D gene (5 bases). The CDR3 has 14 residues. Between the trimmed V and J ends, which lost 2 bases and 4 bases, there was a span of 9 bases. Germline V lookup: CDR1 LGHNT, CDR2 FRNRAP. CDR3 nucleotides: TGTGCTAGTGGTTTGTGGGGGACTAATCAGCCCCAGCATTTT. The encoded protein is CASGLWGTNQPQHF.

This chain uses TRBV15 with TRBJ1-1, with D perhaps TRBD1 (5 bases). With 1 base removed from V and 2 bases from J, the gap between germline ends came to 14 bases. From germline, CDR1 is LNHNV and CDR2 YYDKDF (reference sequence). The CDR3 spans 16 residues. The CDR3 bases are TGTGCCACCAGCAGAGGATTTCAGGGTCTTAACACTGAAGCTTTCTTT. Encoded protein: CATSRGFQGLNTEAFF.

This chain joins TRBV15 and TRBJ1-5; D perhaps matches TRBD1 (6 bases). The germline CDR1 and CDR2 sequences are LNHNV and YYDKDF (reference sequence). The CDR3 has 16 amino acids. V was trimmed by 0 bases and J by 0 bases, leaving 9 bases between them. CDR3 amino acids: CATSRDSGDSNQPQHF. CDR3 DNA: TGTGCCACCAGCAGAGATTCAGGGGATAGCAATCAGCCCCAGCATTTT.

The rearrangement uses TRBV19 and TRBJ2-1; 10 bases agree with TRBD1. The CDR3 length is 15 residues. The V gene's germline CDR1 is LNHDA and CDR2 SQIVND (reference sequence). Trimming removed 4 bases from V and 7 bases from J; junction bases left unmatched: 7. This chain's CDR3 is CASSTPGTGENEQFF. Here the CDR3 DNA reads TGTGCCAGTAGTACTCCCGGGACAGGGGAGAATGAGCAGTTCTTC.

The chain combines TRBV7-6 with TRBJ2-5, with 7 bases aligning to TRBD2. Germline trimming cut 11 bases from V and 2 bases from J; bases unmatched to any gene: 5. Germline V gene data show CDR1 as SGHVS and CDR2 as FNYEAQ. The CDR3 runs to 12 residues. In DNA, the CDR3 is TGTGCCTCTGGGGAGGGGCAAGAGACCCAGTACTTC. Its translation: CASGEGQETQYF.

The rearrangement uses TRBV10-2 and TRBJ2-7; TRBD2 matches 9 bases. Germline CDR1 reads WSHSY; CDR2 reads SAAADI. The junction had 3 bases not matched to a gene; V was cut back by 6 bases and J by 0 bases. The length of the CDR3 is 14 residues. As DNA, the CDR3 is TGCGCCAGCAGAGATAGCGGGGGCTCCTACGAGCAGTACTTC. This encodes CASRDSGGSYEQYF.

The V call is TRBV28, the J call TRBJ1-5; 8 bases agree with TRBD1. CDR1 is MDHEN, CDR2 SYDVKM, per germline. J gave up 2 bases and V 2 bases, and 5 bases lay outside the gene matches. The CDR3 extends over 16 amino acids. The CDR3 coding sequence is TGTGCCAGCAGTTTACGGACAGGGTACGGCAATCAGCCCCAGCATTTT. Protein sequence: CASSLRTGYGNQPQHF.

The CDR3 nucleotides read TGTGCCAGCAGCTCGGGACTTTTCTCCTACAATGAGCAGTTCTTC. This codes for CASSSGLFSYNEQFF. V gene TRBV7-9 combines with J gene TRBJ2-1; D is perhaps TRBD2 (6 bases). The CDR3 loop spans 15 amino acids. Germline V gives CDR1 SEHNR, CDR2 FQNEAQ (reference sequence). Trimming removed 4 bases at V and 0 bases at J, with 10 bases between. Looking up the rest from reference TRBV7-9 and TRBJ2-1 gives the full variable domain: DTGVSQNPRHKITKRGQNVTFRCDPISEHNRLYWYRQTLGQGPEFLTYFQNEAQLEKSRLLSDRFSAERPKGSFSTLEIQRTEQGDSAMYLCASSSGLFSYNEQFFGPGTRLTVL.

The chain links TRBV19 to TRBJ2-1, with TRBD2 matching over 10 bases. J gave up 3 bases and V 5 bases, and 25 bases lay outside the gene matches. Germline V lookup: CDR1 LNHDA, CDR2 SQIVND (reference sequence). The CDR3 extends over 22 amino acids. The CDR3 reads CASSPPSGRGLAPLHRYNEQFF. In nucleotides, the CDR3 is TGTGCCAGTAGTCCCCCATCCGGACGGGGACTAGCGCCCCTACACCGCTACAATGAGCAGTTCTTC. The variable domain in full, with the rest retrieved from reference TRBV19 and TRBJ2-1, is DGGITQSPKYLFRKEGQNVTLSCEQNLNHDAMYWYRQDPGQGLRLIYYSQIVNDFQKGDIAEGYSVSREKKESFPLTVTSAQKNPTAFYLCASSPPSGRGLAPLHRYNEQFFGPGTRLTVL.

The V and J genes are TRBV15 and TRBJ2-7; TRBD1 agrees at 9 bases. CDR1 and CDR2 from the germline V gene are LNHNV and YYDKDF (reference sequence). CDR3 length equals 15 residues. J lost 5 bases, V lost 2 bases, and 7 bases had no gene match. CDR3 bases: TGTGCCACCAGCAGAACCGGGACAGGGACGAACGAGCAGTACTTC. Translation: CATSRTGTGTNEQYF.

This rearrangement joins TRBV7-6 to TRBJ2-1, with 12 positions matching TRBD2. The CDR3 has 15 residues. Germline lookup yields CDR1 SGHVS and CDR2 FNYEAQ. The V gene end was trimmed by 5 bases and the J gene end by 6 bases; junction bases not matched to a gene: 5. CDR3 sequence (DNA): TGTGCCAGCAGCAGGACTAGCGGGGCACCCAATGAGCAGTTCTTC. Encoded protein: CASSRTSGAPNEQFF.

The chain recombines TRBV10-2 with TRBJ2-3; TRBD2 agrees at 13 bases. V lost 7 bases to trimming and J lost 2 bases; unmatched junction nucleotides: 3. The CDR3 length is 15 residues. The germline gives CDR1 WSHSY, CDR2 SAAADI. CDR3 nucleotides: TGCGCCAGCACCGGGACTAGCGGGGCCACAGATACGCAGTATTTT. Translating it yields CASTGTSGATDTQYF.

The V call is TRBV18, the J call TRBJ1-5; possible D gene TRBD1, 5 bases. Germline V CDR1 and CDR2: KGHSH, LQKENI. This CDR3 is built from 14 residues. Trimming stripped 5 bases from V and 4 bases from J, with 12 bases between. The CDR3 spells CASSVEQENQPQHF. For the CDR3, the DNA is TGTGCCAGCTCAGTGGAACAGGAAAATCAGCCCCAGCATTTT.